This T cell receptor delta chain was identified in a study of gamma-delta chains in newborns, infants, children (dated by TCRdb to about 2019). In the study overall: According to the title of the study, polyclonal expansion of innate gammadelta T cells immediately after birth is driven by microbial exposure. The study examined the way microbial exposure affected innate gammadelta T cell populations in human newborns right after birth.

Here V drops 7 bases and J drops 0 bases, and the junction holds 16 bases not matched to any gene. The CDR3 sequence holds 21 residues, the cysteine and phenylalanine included. Only CDR3 DNA remains: 63 bases, in frame from the first base. CDR1 and CDR2 are drawn from the germline V gene: GEAIGNYY, EKD. Sequencer: Illumina MiSeq. TCRdb reprocessed the public data with the CATT caller; entries with the same nucleotide sequence were combined afterwards. This sample holds about 4,200 delta-chain clones; roughly 14% were observed only once. The ten most abundant clones make up about 8% of the sample. This clone has only a few counts. Its recognized antigen is unknown. A far larger clone is a single base away, which makes a read error likely. The same CDR3 arises from other DNA sequences in this sample as well.

The sample comprised blood. The sequence was collected from a child who was a newborn, infant or young child, either healthy, febrile or measles-vaccinated (not recorded which). Here the chain combines TRDV2 and TRDJ3, with 11 bases matching TRDD3. The CDR3 region: CACDTGWGIRLTSWDTRQMFF. The DNA reads as follows: TGTGCCTGCGATACGGGATGGGGGATACGCTTGACCTCCTGGGACACCCGACAGATGTTTTTC.